Listed here are 17 T cell receptor beta chains from one sample, sequenced in a study of cytomegalovirus exposure and HLA in healthy donors. In the PCR, 60 Vbeta and 13 Jbeta primers were used. Assay: immunoSEQ multiplex PCR; the TCRdb copy retains only in-frame clones and omits some. The repertoire holds 150,000 to 200,000 clones, roughly 80% seen once, with 0.2% to 0.3% in the top ten. The sample comprised PBMCs. These receptors all come from a boy younger than 18 in good health and CMV-seronegative.

This clone was counted between two and nine times. The chain is built from TRBV18 and TRBJ2-6; TRBD2 is a possible D gene (6 bases). CDR3 length: 17 amino acids. Germline values: CDR1 KGHSH, CDR2 LQKENI. The germline V and J ends were trimmed by 3 bases and 0 bases, with 12 bases remaining between them. The CDR3: CASSPRDWASGANVLTF. CDR3 sequence (DNA): TGTGCCAGCTCACCGCGGGACTGGGCCTCTGGGGCCAACGTCCTGACTTTC.

The chain employs TRBV5-6 and TRBJ1-5, with 8 bases lining up with TRBD1. The germline V gene has CDR1 SGHDT and CDR2 YYEEEE. V lost 2 bases, J lost 2 bases, and 6 bases stayed unmatched. CDR3 length: 16 amino acids. The DNA of the CDR3 is TGTGCCAGCAGCTTACAGACAGGGGCCGGCAATCAGCCCCAGCATTTT. Translating gives CASSLQTGAGNQPQHF.

The V gene is TRBV2, the J gene TRBJ2-3, with D maybe TRBD2 (6 bases). V lost 3 bases and J 7 bases, leaving 8 bases between the germline ends. Looked up from germline, CDR1 is SNHLY and CDR2 is FYNNEI. This CDR3 region has 12 residues. The CDR3 DNA is TGTGCCAGCAGTGAGGGACTGAATACGCAGTATTTT. As protein: CASSEGLNTQYF. Full variable domain (missing parts from reference TRBV2 and TRBJ2-3): EPEVTQTPSHQVTQMGQEVILRCVPISNHLYFYWYRQILGQKVEFLVSFYNNEISEKSEIFDDQFSVERPDGSNFTLKIRSTKLEDSAMYFCASSEGLNTQYFGPGTRLTVL.

V and J are TRBV29-1 and TRBJ2-5; 10 bases match TRBD2. The germline gives CDR1 SQVTM, CDR2 ANQGSEA. With V trimmed by 6 bases and J by 4 bases, 2 bases remained unmatched. The CDR3 is 12 residues long. The CDR3 nucleotides read TGCAGCGTGGGACTAGCGAGAGAGACCCAGTACTTC. Encoded protein: CSVGLARETQYF.

The chain carries TRBV5-6 and TRBJ1-1, with 10 bases identical to TRBD1. Trimming at V came to 3 bases and at J to 10 bases, leaving 9 bases not matched to a gene. The germline V gene encodes CDR1 SGHDT and CDR2 YYEEEE. The CDR3 covers 14 residues. CDR3 in amino acids: CASSSVPGQGTAFF. CDR3 sequence (DNA): TGTGCCAGCAGCTCTGTCCCGGGACAGGGGACAGCTTTCTTT. The full variable domain, its missing parts supplied by reference TRBV5-6 and TRBJ1-1, is DAGVTQSPTHLIKTRGQQVTLRCSPKSGHDTVSWYQQALGQGPQFIFQYYEEEERQRGNFPDRFSGHQFPNYSSELNVNALLLGDSALYLCASSSVPGQGTAFFGQGTRLTVV.

This chain uses TRBV5-6 with TRBJ1-1, with D unresolved. This CDR3 region has 13 residues. V shed 7 bases and J shed 0 bases, with 10 bases lying between them. CDR1 and CDR2 (germline): SGHDT, YYEEEE. The CDR3 DNA is TGTGCCAGCCTAGCCGGACTGAACACTGAAGCTTTCTTT. This sequence encodes CASLAGLNTEAFF.

This chain joins TRBV11-3 and TRBJ2-7; 8 bases align to TRBD1. The V and J ends lost 5 bases and 4 bases, in that order; junction bases with no gene match: 1. Germline V gene data show CDR1 as SGHNT and CDR2 as YENEEA. This CDR3 contains 12 residues. CDR3 nucleotides: TGTGCCAGCAGCCACAGGGGGTACGAGCAGTACTTC. Amino acid sequence: CASSHRGYEQYF.

V usage is TRBV19 and J usage is TRBJ1-2; D gene unclear. Germline V gives CDR1 LNHDA, CDR2 SQIVND (reference sequence). The length of the CDR3 is 11 residues. Trimming left V 11 bases short and J 3 bases short, with 10 bases between. CDR3 residues: CAQAWDYGYTF. CDR3 nucleotide sequence: TGTGCCCAGGCGTGGGACTATGGCTACACCTTC. The variable domain in full, with the rest retrieved from reference TRBV19 and TRBJ1-2, is DGGITQSPKYLFRKEGQNVTLSCEQNLNHDAMYWYRQDPGQGLRLIYYSQIVNDFQKGDIAEGYSVSREKKESFPLTVTSAQKNPTAFYLCAQAWDYGYTFGSGTRLTVV.

The genes are TRBV2 and TRBJ2-5; D unclear. Germline lookup yields CDR1 SNHLY and CDR2 FYNNEI. The V gene lost 6 bases and the J gene lost 7 bases, with 9 bases spanning the gap. This CDR3 contains 11 residues. In DNA, the CDR3 is TGTGCCAGCAGCCCTGATAGGACCCAGTACTTC. Protein sequence: CASSPDRTQYF.

The J gene is TRBJ2-4, the V gene TRBV7-2; 8 bases map to TRBD1. The CDR3 spans 16 residues. CDR1 is SGHTA and CDR2 is FQGNSA in the germline V gene. The ends lost 5 bases at V and 8 bases at J; junction bases unmatched: 14. CDR3: CASSVGTGQVKDIQYF. For the CDR3, the DNA is TGTGCCAGCAGCGTAGGGACGGGACAGGTAAAGGACATTCAGTACTTC.

V usage is TRBV27 and J usage is TRBJ1-2, with 10 bases fitting TRBD1. Trimming took 5 bases from V and 0 from J; bases not matched to a gene: 3. The CDR3 loop spans 15 amino acids. In germline, CDR1 is MNHEY, CDR2 SMNVEV (reference sequence). This CDR3 is CASSLDRGANYGYTF. The CDR3 DNA sequence: TGTGCCAGCAGTCTGGACAGGGGGGCTAACTATGGCTACACCTTC.

The V and J genes are TRBV7-9 and TRBJ2-3; 9 nucleotides match TRBD2. Losses at the gene ends were 2 bases for V and 6 bases for J; bases not matched to a gene: 3. CDR3 length equals 14 residues. The germline V gene encodes CDR1 SEHNR and CDR2 FQNEAQ (reference sequence). CDR3 DNA: TGTGCCAGCAGCTTAATTAGCGGGGGCGATACGCAGTATTTT. Translation gives CASSLISGGDTQYF.

The rearrangement uses TRBV7-6 and TRBJ2-5; tentatively, D is TRBD2 (6 bases). CDR1 and CDR2 (germline): SGHVS, FNYEAQ. The CDR3 is 14 amino acids. V was trimmed by 0 bases and J by 2 bases, leaving 7 bases between them. The CDR3 loop is CASSLAGGQETQYF. The CDR3 DNA follows: TGTGCCAGCAGCTTAGCGGGAGGACAAGAGACCCAGTACTTC.

This chain uses TRBV27 with TRBJ2-2; 8 positions agree with TRBD2. V was clipped by 6 bases and J by 4 bases; unmatched bases: 10. Germline loops: CDR1 MNHEY, CDR2 SMNVEV (reference sequence). This CDR3 contains 16 residues. The CDR3 is CASSVWTSPGTGELFF. CDR3 DNA sequence: TGTGCCAGCAGCGTGTGGACTAGCCCGGGCACCGGGGAGCTGTTTTTT.

The chain is built from TRBV7-9 and TRBJ1-2; D possibly corresponds to TRBD1 (5 bases). This CDR3 spans 17 amino acids. Trimming removed 1 base from V and 0 bases from J, with 15 bases in between. Germline values: CDR1 SEHNR, CDR2 FQNEAQ (reference sequence). The CDR3 DNA follows: TGTGCCAGCAGCTTAGTGGCAGGGTCCACCTCTAACTATGGCTACACCTTC. Protein sequence: CASSLVAGSTSNYGYTF.

V gene TRBV5-4 combines with J gene TRBJ1-2, with D perhaps matching TRBD1 (5 bases). CDR1 is SGHNT, CDR2 YYREEE, per germline (reference sequence). The length of the CDR3 is 14 residues. Trimming took 4 bases from V and 8 from J, leaving 18 bases between them. The DNA for the CDR3 is TGTGCCAGCAGCGCAATCCAGGGCGCAGAGGGCTACACCTTC. As protein: CASSAIQGAEGYTF. The full variable domain, its missing parts supplied by reference TRBV5-4 and TRBJ1-2, is ETGVTQSPTHLIKTRGQQVTLRCSSQSGHNTVSWYQQALGQGPQFIFQYYREEENGRGNFPPRFSGLQFPNYSSELNVNALELDDSALYLCASSAIQGAEGYTFGSGTRLTVV.

This clone was seen once. This chain links TRBV10-2 with TRBJ2-5, with TRBD2 matching 9 bases. CDR3 length: 17 amino acids. Trimming took 2 bases from V and 1 from J; bases not matched to a gene: 8. Germline CDR1 and CDR2: WSHSY and SAAADI. CDR3 nucleotide sequence: TGCGCCAGCAGTGAGGTCTTGCGGGGGGGGCGCCAAGAGACCCAGTACTTC. The encoded protein is CASSEVLRGGRQETQYF.